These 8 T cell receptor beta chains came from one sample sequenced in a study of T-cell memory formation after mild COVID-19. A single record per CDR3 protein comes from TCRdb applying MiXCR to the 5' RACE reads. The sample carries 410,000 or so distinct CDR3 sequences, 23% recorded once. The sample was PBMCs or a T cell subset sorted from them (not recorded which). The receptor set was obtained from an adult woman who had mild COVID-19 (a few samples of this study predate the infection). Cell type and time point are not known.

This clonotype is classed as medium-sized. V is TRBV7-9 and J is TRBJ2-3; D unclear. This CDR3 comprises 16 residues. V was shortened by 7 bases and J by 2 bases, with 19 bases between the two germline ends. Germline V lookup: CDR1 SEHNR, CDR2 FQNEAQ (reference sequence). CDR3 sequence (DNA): TGTGCCAGCACCCTAGTCCAAGGGTCCCCCACAGATACGCAGTATTTT. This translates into CASTLVQGSPTDTQYF.

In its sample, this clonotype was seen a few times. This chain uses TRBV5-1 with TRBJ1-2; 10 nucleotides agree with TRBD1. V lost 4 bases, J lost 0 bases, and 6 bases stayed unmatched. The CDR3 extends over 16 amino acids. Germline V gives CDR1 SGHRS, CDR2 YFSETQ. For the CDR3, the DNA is TGCGCCAGCAGCCCGGGGGACAGGGGTGCTAACTATGGCTACACCTTC. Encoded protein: CASSPGDRGANYGYTF.

The CDR3: CASSWGGQATGEQYF. The DNA for the CDR3 is TGTGCCAGCAGCTGGGGGGGACAGGCCACCGGCGAGCAGTACTTC. The V and J genes are TRBV5-6 and TRBJ2-7; D perhaps matches TRBD1 (8 bases). The length of the CDR3 is 15 residues. In germline, CDR1 is SGHDT, CDR2 YYEEEE. Trimming took 3 bases from V and 6 from J, leaving 19 bases between them.

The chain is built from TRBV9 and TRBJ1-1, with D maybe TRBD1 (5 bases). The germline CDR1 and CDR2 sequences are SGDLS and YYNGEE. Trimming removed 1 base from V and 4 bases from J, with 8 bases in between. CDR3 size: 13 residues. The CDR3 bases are TGTGCCAGCAGCGTATGGGGCCCCACTGAAGCTTTCTTT. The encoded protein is CASSVWGPTEAFF. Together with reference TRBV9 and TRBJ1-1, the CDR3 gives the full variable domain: DSGVTQTPKHLITATGQRVTLRCSPRSGDLSVYWYQQSLDQGLQFLIQYYNGEERAKGNILERFSAQQFPDLHSELNLSSLELGDSALYFCASSVWGPTEAFFGQGTRLTVV.

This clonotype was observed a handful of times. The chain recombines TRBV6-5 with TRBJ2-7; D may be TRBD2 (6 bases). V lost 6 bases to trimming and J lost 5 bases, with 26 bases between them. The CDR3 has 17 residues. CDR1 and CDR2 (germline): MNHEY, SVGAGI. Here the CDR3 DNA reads TGTGCCAGCAGCCCGCTTCTTGGGAGGCGAAATATCCACGAGCAGTACTTC. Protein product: CASSPLLGRRNIHEQYF.

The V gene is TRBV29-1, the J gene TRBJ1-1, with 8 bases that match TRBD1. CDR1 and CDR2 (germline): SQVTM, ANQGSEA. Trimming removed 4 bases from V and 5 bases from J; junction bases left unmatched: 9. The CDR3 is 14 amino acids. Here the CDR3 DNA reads TGCAGCGTTGCATACGGGACAGGCAAGACTGAAGCTTTCTTT. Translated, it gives CSVAYGTGKTEAFF.

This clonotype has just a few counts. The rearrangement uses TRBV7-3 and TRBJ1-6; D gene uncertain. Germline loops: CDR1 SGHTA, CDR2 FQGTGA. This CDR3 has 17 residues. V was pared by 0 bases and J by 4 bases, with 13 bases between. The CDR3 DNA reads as TGTGCCAGCAGCTTAACACCGGGCGCGGGATATAATTCACCCCTCCACTTT. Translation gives CASSLTPGAGYNSPLHF. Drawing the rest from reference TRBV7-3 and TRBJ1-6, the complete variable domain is GAGVSQTPSNKVTEKGKYVELRCDPISGHTALYWYRQSLGQGPEFLIYFQGTGAADDSGLPNDRFFAVRPEGSVSTLKIQRTERGDSAVYLCASSLTPGAGYNSPLHFGNGTRLTVT.

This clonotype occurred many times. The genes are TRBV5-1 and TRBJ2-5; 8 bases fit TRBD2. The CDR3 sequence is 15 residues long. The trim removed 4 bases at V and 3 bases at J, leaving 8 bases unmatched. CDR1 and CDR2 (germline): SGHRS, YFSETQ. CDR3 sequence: CASSGAGAVEETQYF. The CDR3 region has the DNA TGCGCCAGCAGCGGAGCGGGGGCGGTGGAAGAGACCCAGTACTTC.